The clone carrying this TCR beta chain was detected only a few times. The antigen remains unidentified. The data were taken from a study of T cells after yellow fever vaccination. The 5'RACE template-switching step produced TCR cDNA and added a universal primer site and UMIs. TCRdb re-called the 5' RACE reads through MiXCR, storing one row per CDR3 protein. The top ten hold 15% to 20% of the sample, which has about 350,000 distinct CDR3 sequences, roughly 8.6% seen once. Study results and caveats: At around 96% for CD4 and roughly 87% for CD8, most primary-vaccination clones showed up again after the booster. The bulk population could contribute abundant contaminating clonotypes to FACS-sorted repertoires.

Germline V gene lookup returns CDR1 DFQATT and CDR2 SNEGSKA (reference sequence). The CDR3 contains 14 residues. V was cut by 0 bases and J by 7 bases, with 12 bases left in between. The material was PBMCs, obtained roughly 47 days after the first yellow fever vaccination. The clonotype was recovered from a man between 18 and 35 years old who received the YFV17D yellow fever vaccine. The V call is TRBV20-1, the J call TRBJ1-4; D unclear. CDR3 DNA sequence: TGCAGTGCTAGAGATCCTGGGTCGGGTGAAAAACTGTTTTTT. Translating it yields CSARDPGSGEKLFF.